The 21 T cell receptor beta chains below were found in one sample sequenced in a study of regulatory T cells in long-lasting Graves disease. Investigators prepared the TCR beta libraries by applying iRepertoire HTBI primers and Arm-PCR of CDR3 regions. TCRdb reanalysed the multiplex PCR reads using MiXCR and keeps one entry per CDR3 protein. This sample yields about 300,000 distinct CDR3 sequences, of which under 20% are seen a single time; 35% to 45% belongs to the top ten. This sample's time point: newly diagnosed GD, antithyroid drugs for less than 3 months. After RNA was extracted from PBMCs, the TCR library was made from it. Specimen: peripheral blood mononuclear cells (PBMCs), collected at new diagnosis, from a patient treated with antithyroid drugs. These receptors were collected from a female donor with Graves disease.

This clonotype was seen many times. The rearrangement joins TRBV10-3 to TRBJ1-5, with a weak D call TRBD1 (5 bases). Looked up from germline, CDR1 is ENHRY and CDR2 is SYGVKD. Trimming pared 0 bases from V and 4 bases from J, leaving 10 bases between. The CDR3 is 15 amino acids. As DNA, the CDR3 is TGTGCCATCAGTGAGTCAAAAGGGGAGAATCAGCCCCAGCATTTT. Translation: CAISESKGENQPQHF.

The chain uses TRBV4-1 and TRBJ1-1, with TRBD1 matching over 9 bases. The V and J ends lost 1 base and 2 bases, in that order; junction bases with no gene match: 5. This CDR3 spans 16 amino acids. Per germline, CDR1 MGHRA and CDR2 YSYEKL. CDR3 residues: CASSQGDREQNTEAFF. The CDR3 DNA follows: TGCGCCAGCAGCCAAGGGGACAGGGAACAAAACACTGAAGCTTTCTTT.

This clonotype was seen at least ten times. The chain uses TRBV2 and TRBJ2-7; D is possibly TRBD1 or TRBD2 (5 bases each). Trimming removed 5 bases at V and 5 bases at J, with 7 bases between. Germline loops: CDR1 SNHLY, CDR2 FYNNEI. The CDR3 has 11 residues. The CDR3 reads CASSRGDEQYF. The CDR3 DNA reads TGTGCCAGCAGTCGGGGCGACGAGCAGTACTTC.

This clonotype was seen repeatedly, ten times or more. The rearrangement joins TRBV15 to TRBJ2-3, with TRBD2 as a possible D gene (6 bases). CDR1 is LNHNV and CDR2 is YYDKDF in the germline V gene (reference sequence). The CDR3 length is 13 residues. The germline V and J ends were trimmed by 5 bases and 4 bases, with 10 bases remaining between them. DNA of the CDR3: TGTGCCACCAGCCAAAGGAGGGCAGATACGCAGTATTTT. It specifies CATSQRRADTQYF. Drawing the rest from reference TRBV15 and TRBJ2-3, the complete variable domain is DAMVIQNPRYQVTQFGKPVTLSCSQTLNHNVMYWYQQKSSQAPKLLFHYYDKDFNNEADTPDNFQSRRPNTSFCFLDIRSPGLGDTAMYLCATSQRRADTQYFGPGTRLTVL.

In its sample, this clonotype was seen many times. The chain employs TRBV2 and TRBJ2-3; D possibly corresponds to TRBD2 (6 bases). CDR3 length: 15 amino acids. Per the germline V gene, CDR1 is SNHLY and CDR2 is FYNNEI. V lost 6 bases and J 3 bases, leaving 16 bases between the germline ends. CDR3 residues: CASRGTRGVTDTQYF. The CDR3 DNA sequence: TGTGCCAGCAGGGGAACGCGGGGAGTAACAGATACGCAGTATTTT. Full variable domain (outside the CDR3, taken from reference TRBV2 and TRBJ2-3): EPEVTQTPSHQVTQMGQEVILRCVPISNHLYFYWYRQILGQKVEFLVSFYNNEISEKSEIFDDQFSVERPDGSNFTLKIRSTKLEDSAMYFCASRGTRGVTDTQYFGPGTRLTVL.

Many counts were recorded for this clonotype. The chain combines TRBV6-2 or TRBV6-3 with TRBJ2-3; no definite D call. The V gene's germline CDR1 is MNHEY and CDR2 SVGEGT. V lost 2 bases, J lost 0 bases, and 9 bases lay in between. The CDR3 has 15 amino acids. The CDR3 nucleotides read TGTGCCAGCAGTTACAGAAGCTCCAGCACAGATACGCAGTATTTT. Residues: CASSYRSSSTDTQYF.

V gene TRBV7-9 combines with J gene TRBJ2-2, with D uncertain. Germline V lookup: CDR1 SEHNR, CDR2 FQNEAQ (reference sequence). The CDR3 runs to 14 residues. V lost 6 bases and J 0 bases, leaving 8 bases between the germline ends. The CDR3: CASRGRANTGELFF. The CDR3 DNA reads as TGTGCCAGCAGGGGAAGAGCGAACACCGGGGAGCTGTTTTTT.

This clonotype was found many times. This rearrangement joins TRBV12-3 or TRBV12-4 to TRBJ2-2, with D uncertain. This CDR3 region has 10 residues. Trimming left V 6 bases short and J 6 bases short, with 2 bases between. In DNA, the CDR3 is TGTGCCAGCAGCTCCGGGGAGCTGTTTTTT. The encoded protein is CASSSGELFF.

This clonotype was counted many times. The genes are TRBV5-6 and TRBJ2-7; 10 bases agree with TRBD2. The CDR3 consists of 16 residues. Germline V lookup: CDR1 SGHDT, CDR2 YYEEEE. The V and J ends lost 4 bases and 4 bases, in that order; junction bases with no gene match: 11. The CDR3 here is CASSPMTSGRWYEQYF. The CDR3, as DNA: TGTGCCAGCAGCCCAATGACTAGCGGGCGTTGGTACGAGCAGTACTTC.

As for this clonotype: Since a much larger clone is just one base distant, this may be a read error. The chain recombines TRBV28 with TRBJ1-2, with D unresolved. In germline, CDR1 is MDHEN, CDR2 SYDVKM. V was cut by 11 bases and J by 3 bases, with 10 bases left in between. This CDR3 has 11 amino acids. The CDR3, as DNA: TGTGCCGGCAACCCATACTATGGCTACACCTTC. This codes for CAGNPYYGYTF.

This clonotype was observed many times. This chain connects TRBV28 to TRBJ2-5, with TRBD2 matching 14 bases. The V segment lost 6 bases and the J segment 5 bases; nucleotides outside the gene matches: 17. The CDR3 extends over 19 amino acids. In germline, CDR1 is MDHEN, CDR2 SYDVKM. CDR3 in DNA: TGTGCCAGCAGAGACACCGGGACTAGCGGGAGTTGGGGTTTCGAGACCCAGTACTTC. Translating gives CASRDTGTSGSWGFETQYF.

This clonotype was observed many times. The CDR3 DNA sequence: TGCGCCAGCAGCCCAGCCCTGGACAGGTCTAACTATGGCTACACCTTC. Protein: CASSPALDRSNYGYTF. The chain couples TRBV5-1 to TRBJ1-2, with TRBD1 matching 7 bases. After removal of 4 bases from V and 0 bases from J, the junction contained 9 bases not matched to a gene. CDR1 is SGHRS, CDR2 YFSETQ, per germline. The CDR3 extends over 16 amino acids.

This clonotype occurred many times. The rearrangement links TRBV7-2 to TRBJ2-3; D is possibly TRBD2 (5 bases). The CDR3 is 15 residues long. The V end was cut by 5 bases, the J end by 0 bases, with 12 bases between. CDR1 and CDR2 from the germline V gene are SGHTA and FQGNSA. The CDR3 nucleotides read TGTGCCAGCAGCCAACGGGGTTTTAGCACAGATACGCAGTATTTT. This codes for CASSQRGFSTDTQYF.

This clonotype was found many times. The chain recombines TRBV28 with TRBJ2-5; 9 bases fit TRBD1. Per the germline V gene, CDR1 is MDHEN and CDR2 is SYDVKM. After removal of 5 bases from V and 2 bases from J, the junction contained 6 bases not matched to a gene. The CDR3 spans 15 residues. The CDR3 protein is CASSRYRGLQETQYF. The CDR3 DNA is TGTGCCAGCAGTCGATACAGGGGGCTACAAGAGACCCAGTACTTC.

This clonotype was recorded at least ten times. The chain recombines TRBV2 with TRBJ2-3; D is possibly TRBD1 (5 bases). Per the germline V gene, CDR1 is SNHLY and CDR2 is FYNNEI. Trimming removed 7 bases from V and 0 bases from J, with 14 bases in between. CDR3 length: 15 residues. CDR3: CASIGGQGSTDTQYF. The CDR3 DNA reads as TGTGCCAGCATTGGTGGGCAGGGCAGCACAGATACGCAGTATTTT.

Comment on this clonotype: A much larger clone differs from this one at a single base, so this may be a read error. The J gene is TRBJ2-5, the V gene TRBV12-3 or TRBV12-4; D may be TRBD2 (5 bases). The J call is uncertain, as TRBJ2-1 better fits the DNA end. The CDR3 consists of 14 residues. The CDR3 is CASGLREPYNEQFF. Here the CDR3 DNA reads TGTGCCAGCGGGTTAAGGGAGCCGTACAATGAGCAGTTCTTC.

For this clonotype: A much larger clone differs from this one at a single base, so this may be a read error. This chain joins TRBV6-1 and TRBJ2-3, with D perhaps matching TRBD2 (6 bases). Germline V gives CDR1 MNHNS, CDR2 SASEGT. CDR3 length: 17 amino acids. CDR3 loop: CASSVDMAGTSTDAQYF. As DNA, the CDR3 is TGTGCCAGCAGTGTGGACATGGCAGGTACTAGCACAGATGCGCAGTATTTT.

This clonotype was seen repeatedly, ten times or more. The rearrangement joins TRBV28 to TRBJ1-5, with TRBD1 as a possible D gene (5 bases). CDR3 length: 22 amino acids. Germline V CDR1 and CDR2: MDHEN, SYDVKM. V lost 1 base and J 0 bases, leaving 28 bases between the germline ends. CDR3 DNA sequence: TGTGCCAGCAGTTTATATGTTCTGGGGTCTGGGCCCGCCGACAGTAGCAATCAGCCCCAGCATTTT. It encodes CASSLYVLGSGPADSSNQPQHF.

This clonotype was detected ten times or more. The chain links TRBV6-1 to TRBJ1-1, with unresolved D. V was trimmed by 5 bases and J by 3 bases, leaving 16 bases between them. Germline assignment: CDR1 MNHNS and CDR2 SASEGT. The CDR3 sequence is 15 residues long. The CDR3 protein is CASSLKGGFYTEAFF. The CDR3 DNA reads as TGTGCCAGCAGTCTAAAGGGCGGGTTTTACACTGAAGCTTTCTTT.

Worth noting for this clonotype: Relative to the germline gene, one junction end is altered; a read error may explain this. This CDR3 reads CASSYSSDVEVYGQYF. The CDR3 DNA follows: TGTGCCAGCAGTTACTCGTCAGACGTGGAGGTCTACGGGCAGTACTTC. J is TRBJ2-7 and V is TRBV2, with D perhaps matching TRBD2 (5 bases). CDR3 size: 16 residues. Germline V lookup: CDR1 SNHLY, CDR2 FYNNEI.

In this sample, this clonotype turned up many times. This chain joins TRBV27 and TRBJ1-6; 8 nucleotides line up with TRBD1. This CDR3 comprises 18 residues. Trimming at V came to 5 bases and at J to 10 bases, leaving 19 bases not matched to a gene. Per the germline V gene, CDR1 is MNHEY and CDR2 is SMNVEV (reference sequence). This CDR3 reads CASSATTGQGSIRSPLHF. The CDR3, as DNA: TGTGCCAGCAGTGCCACAACCGGACAGGGATCCATACGCTCACCCCTCCACTTT.